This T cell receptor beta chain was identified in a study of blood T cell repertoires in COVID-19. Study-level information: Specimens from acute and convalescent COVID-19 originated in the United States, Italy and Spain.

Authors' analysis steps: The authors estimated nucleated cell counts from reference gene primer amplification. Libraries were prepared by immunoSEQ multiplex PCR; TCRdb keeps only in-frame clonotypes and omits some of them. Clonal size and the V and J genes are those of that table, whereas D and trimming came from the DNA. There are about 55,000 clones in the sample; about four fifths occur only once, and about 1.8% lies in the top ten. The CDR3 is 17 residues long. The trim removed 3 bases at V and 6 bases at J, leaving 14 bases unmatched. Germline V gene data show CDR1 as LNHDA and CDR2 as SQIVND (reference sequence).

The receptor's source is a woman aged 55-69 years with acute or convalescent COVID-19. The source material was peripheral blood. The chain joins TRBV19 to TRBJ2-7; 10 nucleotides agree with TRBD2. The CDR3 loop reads CASSIVAGGQYSSEQYF. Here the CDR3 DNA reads TGTGCCAGTAGTATTGTAGCGGGAGGCCAATACTCGTCCGAGCAGTACTTC. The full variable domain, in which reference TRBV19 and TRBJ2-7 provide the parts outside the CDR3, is DGGITQSPKYLFRKEGQNVTLSCEQNLNHDAMYWYRQDPGQGLRLIYYSQIVNDFQKGDIAEGYSVSREKKESFPLTVTSAQKNPTAFYLCASSIVAGGQYSSEQYFGPGTRLTVT.